Listed here are 24 T cell receptor beta chains from one sample, sequenced in a study of tumor-infiltrating lymphocytes in primary liver carcinoma. RNA and DNA were co-extracted from about 19-30 mg of unsorted bulk tissue. Constant-region priming of around 500 ng total RNA yielded TCR beta cDNA. Three rounds of nested multiplex PCR with slightly modified ARM-PCR produced TCR beta libraries. TRBV1-TRBV30 forward primers paired with a C-beta reverse primer drove the first two PCR rounds, around 9 cycles each. TCRdb re-called the multiplex PCR reads through MiXCR, storing one row per CDR3 protein. The repertoire has roughly 40,000 distinct CDR3 sequences, more than 60% of them found once; the top ten carry around 41%. Sequenced sample: tumor-adjacent normal liver tissue. All receptors derive from a woman between 25 and 40 years old with primary liver carcinoma and hepatitis B virus infection.

To note about this clonotype: A much larger clone is a single base away; this may be a read error. V gene TRBV6-4 combines with J gene TRBJ2-2; D call uncertain. Germline V gene data show CDR1 as MRHNA and CDR2 as SNTAGT. Trimming pared 3 bases from V and 3 bases from J, leaving 2 bases between. This CDR3 has 12 amino acids. The CDR3 sequence: CASSEYTGELFF. In nucleotides, the CDR3 is TGTGCCAGCAGTGAATACACCGGGGAGCTGTTTTTT.

As to this clonotype: This may arise from a read error, as a much more abundant clone is one base away. The rearrangement joins TRBV28 to TRBJ1-1; D call uncertain. CDR3 length equals 17 residues. CDR1 and CDR2 from the germline V gene are MDHEN and SYDVKM. The chain's CDR3 is CASSFGPPMLSSTEASF. CDR3 in DNA: TGTGCCAGCAGTTTCGGTCCCCCGATGTTATCGAGCACTGAAGCTTCCTTT.

Turning to this clonotype: This may come from a read error, since a much larger clone is one base off. This chain uses TRBV30 with TRBJ2-5, with 11 bases lining up with TRBD2. This CDR3 is built from 16 residues. Germline-derived CDR1 and CDR2 are GTSNPN and SVGIG (reference sequence). CDR3 loop: CVWSRPTSGRRETQYF. CDR3 DNA sequence: TGTGTCTGGAGTCGCCCCACTAGCGGGAGAAGAGAGACCCAGTACTTC. The full variable domain, its missing parts supplied by reference TRBV30 and TRBJ2-5, is SQTIHQWPATLVQPVGSPLSLECTVEGTSNPNLYWYRQAAGRGLQLLFYSVGIGQISSEVPQNLSASRPQDRQFILSSKKLLLSDSGFYLCVWSRPTSGRRETQYFGPGTRLLVL.

In the case of this clonotype: A read error may produce the germline difference seen at one junction end. V gene TRBV6-6 combines with J gene TRBJ2-7; D unresolved. CDR1 and CDR2 from the germline V gene are MNHNY and SVGAGI (reference sequence). CDR3 length equals 13 residues. CDR3 in amino acids: CVSTVTEPYEQYF. The CDR3 region has the DNA TGTGTCAGCACCGTAACGGAGCCCTACGAGCAGTACTTC.

To note about this clonotype: It is likely a read error, because the conserved phenylalanine at the end of the CDR3 is missing. CDR3 DNA: TGTGCTAGCAGCTTGAACATCGGGGCGCTAACTGAAGCTTTCTCT. Its protein product is CASSLNIGALTEAFS. The V call is TRBV5-6, the J call TRBJ1-1; D is possibly TRBD1 (5 bases). Looked up from germline, CDR1 is SGHDT and CDR2 is YYEEEE. The CDR3 sequence is 15 residues long.

As concerns this clonotype: Because it lacks the conserved phenylalanine or tryptophan at the end, this CDR3 is likely a read error. The chain uses TRBV11-2 and TRBJ2-7, with D unclear. Germline assignment: CDR1 SGHAT and CDR2 FQNNGV. The CDR3 loop spans 11 amino acids. V lost 6 bases, J lost 9 bases, and 12 bases lay in between. The CDR3, as DNA: TGTGCCAGCAGTGCAGCCAGTGGGCAGTACTCC. Amino acid sequence: CASSAASGQYS.

Details on this clonotype: A junction end diverges from the germline sequence, so it may reflect a read error. The J gene is TRBJ2-7, the V gene TRBV5-5; a weak D match, TRBD2 (6 bases). This CDR3 is 15 amino acids long. The V gene's germline CDR1 is SGHKS and CDR2 YYEKEE (reference sequence). CDR3 sequence reads: CAGSPTSWTTYEQYF. CDR3 bases: TGTGCCGGCAGCCCAACTAGCTGGACTACCTACGAGCAGTACTTC.

As regards this clonotype: Given a much more abundant clone one base away, this may be a read error. The gene calls are TRBV30 and TRBJ1-2; D is ambiguous. V was pared by 7 bases and J by 6 bases, with 18 bases between. The CDR3 has 13 amino acids. From germline, CDR1 is GTSNPN and CDR2 SVGIG (reference sequence). The chain's CDR3 is CASSLGKTHGYTF. Here the CDR3 DNA reads TGTGCCTCCAGCCTGGGCAAGACCCATGGCTACACCTTC.

A note on this clonotype: A junction end diverges from the germline sequence, so it may reflect a read error. CDR3 in amino acids: CACSFYEDEQFF. The CDR3 DNA is TGTGCCTGCAGTTTCTACGAAGATGAGCAGTTCTTC. The chain uses TRBV12-3 or TRBV12-4 and TRBJ2-1, with no clear D. This CDR3 has 12 amino acids.

Comment on this clonotype: This is likely a read error, given that the CDR3 carries no conserved phenylalanine or tryptophan at its end. The chain links TRBV10-3 to TRBJ2-7; D is undetermined. CDR3 length equals 15 residues. Deletions cut 0 bases from V and 6 bases from J, with 15 bases between. Germline V gene sequence: CDR1 ENHRY, CDR2 SYGVKD. The CDR3 DNA sequence: TGTGCCATCAGTGAGTCGCAAAGGGTTGGTTCCGAGCAGTACTTA. Its translation: CAISESQRVGSEQYL.

As DNA, the CDR3 is TGTGCCAGTAGTTTAGCGGGGGACATTGAAGCTTTCTTT. It codes for CASSLAGDIEAFF. This chain connects TRBV11-2 to TRBJ1-1; possible D gene TRBD1, 6 bases. The germline CDR1 and CDR2 sequences are SGHAT and FQNNGV. Trimming took off 9 bases at V and 7 bases at J, with 18 bases between the two ends. CDR3 size: 13 residues.

Details on this clonotype: The junction and the germline gene differ at one end; a read error may be behind it. The chain couples TRBV29-1 to TRBJ2-5; the match to TRBD1 covers 12 bases. The CDR3 covers 14 residues. Germline CDR1 is SQVTM and CDR2 is ANQGSEA. CDR3 in DNA: TGCAACACACTAGGGACAGGGGGCCAAGAGACCCAGAACTTC. Protein sequence: CNTLGTGGQETQNF.

Notes on this clonotype: Its ends do not fully match the called genes, so a read error is possible. The chain carries TRBV6-2 or TRBV6-3 and TRBJ2-1; D assignment may be TRBD1 or TRBD2 (5 bases each). This CDR3 contains 18 residues. CDR1 MNHEY and CDR2 SVGEGT come from the germline V gene. CDR3 amino acids: CASSSGLTGYLFNKEQFF. In DNA form, the CDR3 reads TGTGCCAGCAGTTCGGGGCTAACAGGCTACCTTTTTAACAAAGAGCAGTTCTTC.

For this clonotype: The CDR3 end shows no conserved phenylalanine or tryptophan, and so a read error is likely. Because the CDR3's place on the DNA is in doubt, the DNA is left out and the CDR3 is given as listed by TCRdb. This chain links TRBV29-1 with TRBJ2-3. Germline V lookup: CDR1 SQVTM, CDR2 ANQGSEA. A total of 14 residues make up the CDR3, ends included. The CDR3 region is CSVEEGVGTDTQYS.

This clonotype has only a few counts. This could be a read error, since a much larger clone is one nucleotide away. For the CDR3, the DNA is TGCGCCAGCAGAACCACAGGGTCCACTAGGACAGATACGCGGTATTTT. Its protein product is CASRTTGSTRTDTRYF. The chain has TRBV5-1 and TRBJ2-3; weak D call: TRBD1 (6 bases). The germline V gene has CDR1 SGHRS and CDR2 YFSETQ. The CDR3 has 16 residues.

A word on this clonotype: The junction departs from the called germline gene at one end, perhaps through a read error. The chain combines TRBV6-2 or TRBV6-3 with TRBJ2-2; weak D call: TRBD2 (5 bases). Germline CDR1 reads MNHEY; CDR2 reads SVGEGT. The CDR3 runs 13 residues. The CDR3 region is CATSGSDTGKLFF. The CDR3 coding sequence is TGTGCCACCTCCGGCTCAGACACCGGGAAGCTGTTTTTT.

In its sample, this clonotype was seen once. The final CDR3 position lacks the conserved phenylalanine or tryptophan, pointing to a likely read error. The limits of the CDR3 on the DNA are not certain, so only TCRdb's listed CDR3 is given. This sequence joins TRBV7-8 and TRBJ2-1. Termini included, the CDR3 measures 13 amino acids. Per germline, CDR1 SGHVS and CDR2 FQNEAQ. The CDR3 here is CASSYGIYNEQSL.

In the case of this clonotype: Mismatch with germline at one junction end may stem from a read error. The chain links TRBV5-5 to TRBJ2-1; D gene unclear. The CDR3 runs to 16 residues. The V gene's germline CDR1 is SGHKS and CDR2 YYEKEE (reference sequence). CDR3 in amino acids: CASSLTAPEITNEQLF. The CDR3 bases are TGTGCCAGCAGCCTCACCGCTCCAGAGATAACCAATGAGCAGCTCTTC.

With regard to this clonotype: An end of the junction does not agree with germline; a read error may underlie this. Here the CDR3 reads CSVEWLAGSSYKEQFF. Written as DNA, the CDR3 is TGCAGCGTGGAGTGGCTAGCGGGGAGCTCATACAAAGAGCAGTTCTTC. This chain joins TRBV29-1 and TRBJ2-1; 9 nucleotides agree with TRBD2. The CDR3 has 16 amino acids. CDR1 SQVTM and CDR2 ANQGSEA come from the germline V gene.

J is TRBJ2-7 and V is TRBV7-8; 7 positions agree with TRBD1. The CDR3 sequence is 16 residues long. Germline values: CDR1 SGHVS, CDR2 FQNEAQ. The CDR3 nucleotides are TGTGTCGGCAGCTTAGGACGGGAACAGGGGAGCCACGAGCAGTACTTC. Its translation is CVGSLGREQGSHEQYF. Full variable domain (remainder filled in from reference TRBV7-8 and TRBJ2-7): GAGVSQSPRYKVAKRGQDVALRCDPISGHVSLFWYQQALGQGPEFLTYFQNEAQLDKSGLPSDRFFAERPEGSVSTLKIQRTQQEDSAVYLCVGSLGREQGSHEQYFGPGTRLTVT.

The chain uses TRBV30 and TRBJ2-5; D is unclear. V was cut by 4 bases and J by 7 bases, with 22 bases left in between. The germline V gene encodes CDR1 GTSNPN and CDR2 SVGIG (reference sequence). The CDR3 consists of 15 residues. CDR3 sequence reads: CAWKVMGATLGTQYF. The CDR3 nucleotides are TGTGCCTGGAAGGTCATGGGCGCGACCCTAGGGACCCAGTACTTC.

About this clonotype: At one end, the junction sequence differs from germline, possibly due to a read error. The chain carries TRBV4-3 and TRBJ2-1, with no clear D. The CDR3 totals 14 residues. The germline V gene encodes CDR1 LGHNA and CDR2 YSLEER. The CDR3 DNA reads TGCACCAGCAGCCACACAGAGTTCGTCAACGAGCAGTTCTTC. Translation gives CTSSHTEFVNEQFF.

V is TRBV5-6 and J is TRBJ1-5; D perhaps matches TRBD1 (6 bases). The length of the CDR3 is 14 residues. V was shortened by 0 bases and J by 5 bases, with 9 bases between the two germline ends. The germline V gene encodes CDR1 SGHDT and CDR2 YYEEEE. The CDR3 is CASSLGGTHQPQHF. The CDR3 bases are TGTGCCAGCAGCTTGGGTGGGACACATCAGCCCCAGCATTTT.

Comment on this clonotype: Given the absence of the conserved phenylalanine or tryptophan at the CDR3 end, a read error is likely. It is unclear where the CDR3 begins or ends on the DNA, so no DNA is shown, and the CDR3 is as TCRdb lists it. The J gene is TRBJ2-7, the V gene TRBV4-1; TRBD2, the table's D call, lacks a check against the DNA. Germline loops: CDR1 MGHRA, CDR2 YSYEKL. The CDR3 adds up to 15 amino acids, both ends counted. CDR3: CASSLAGTSFHDHYL.